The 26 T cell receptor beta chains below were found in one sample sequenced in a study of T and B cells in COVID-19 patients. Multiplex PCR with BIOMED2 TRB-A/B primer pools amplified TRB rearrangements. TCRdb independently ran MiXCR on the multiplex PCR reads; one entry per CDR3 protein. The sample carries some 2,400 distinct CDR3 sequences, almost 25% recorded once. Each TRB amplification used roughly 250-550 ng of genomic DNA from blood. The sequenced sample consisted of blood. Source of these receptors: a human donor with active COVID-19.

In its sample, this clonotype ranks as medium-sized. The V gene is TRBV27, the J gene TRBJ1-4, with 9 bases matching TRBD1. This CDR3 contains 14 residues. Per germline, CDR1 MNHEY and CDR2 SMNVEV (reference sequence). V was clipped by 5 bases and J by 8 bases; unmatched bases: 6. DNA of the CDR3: TGTGCCAGCAGTAAAACAGGGGGCGAAGAAAAACTGTTTTTT. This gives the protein CASSKTGGEEKLFF.

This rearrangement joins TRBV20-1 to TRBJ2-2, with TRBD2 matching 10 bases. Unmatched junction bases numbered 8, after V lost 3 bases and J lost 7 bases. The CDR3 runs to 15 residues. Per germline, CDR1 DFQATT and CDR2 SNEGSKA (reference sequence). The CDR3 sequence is CSASWSGRAGGELFF. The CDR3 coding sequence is TGCAGTGCTAGTTGGAGCGGGAGGGCCGGCGGGGAGCTGTTTTTT.

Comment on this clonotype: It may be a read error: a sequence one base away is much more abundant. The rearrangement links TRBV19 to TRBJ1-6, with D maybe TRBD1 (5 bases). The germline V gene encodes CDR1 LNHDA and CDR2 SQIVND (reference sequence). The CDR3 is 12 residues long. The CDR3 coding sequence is TGTGCCAATAGTATAACGGGCAGGGTCCTCCACTTT. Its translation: CANSITGRVLHF.

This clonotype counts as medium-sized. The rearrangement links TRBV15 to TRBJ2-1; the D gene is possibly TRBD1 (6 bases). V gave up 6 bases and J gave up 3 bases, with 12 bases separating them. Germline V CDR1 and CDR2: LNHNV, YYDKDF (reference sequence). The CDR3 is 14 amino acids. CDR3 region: CATSGTHYYNEQFF. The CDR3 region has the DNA TGTGCCACCAGTGGGACACACTACTACAATGAGCAGTTCTTC.

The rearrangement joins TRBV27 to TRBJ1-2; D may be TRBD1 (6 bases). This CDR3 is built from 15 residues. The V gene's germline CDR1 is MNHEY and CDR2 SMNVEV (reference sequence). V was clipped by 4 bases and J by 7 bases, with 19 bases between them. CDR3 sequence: CASSSRTAPPGGYTF. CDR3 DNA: TGTGCCAGCAGTTCCCGGACAGCCCCTCCCGGTGGCTACACCTTC.

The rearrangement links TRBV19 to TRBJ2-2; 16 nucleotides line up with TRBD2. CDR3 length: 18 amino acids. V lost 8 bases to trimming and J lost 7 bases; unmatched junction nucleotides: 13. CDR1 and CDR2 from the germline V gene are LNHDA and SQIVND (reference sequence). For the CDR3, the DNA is TGTGCCAGTCATGAGGGACTAGCGGGAGGGCCAAGAGGCGGGGAGCTGTTTTTT. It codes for CASHEGLAGGPRGGELFF.

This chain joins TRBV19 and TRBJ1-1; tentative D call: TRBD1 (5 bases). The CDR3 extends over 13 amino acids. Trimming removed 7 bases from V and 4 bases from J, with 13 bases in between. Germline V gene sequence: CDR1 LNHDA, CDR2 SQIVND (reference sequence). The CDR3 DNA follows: TGTGCCAGTATAGCACCCAGGGCCACTGAAGCTTTCTTT. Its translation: CASIAPRATEAFF.

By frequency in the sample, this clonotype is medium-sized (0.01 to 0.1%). The DNA for the CDR3 is TGTGCCTGGACCCCGGACTACAGCTCCTACGAGCAGTACTTC. Translated: CAWTPDYSSYEQYF. The chain is built from TRBV30 and TRBJ2-7, with D possibly matching TRBD2 (6 bases). V dropped 4 bases and J dropped 0 bases, with 13 bases sitting between them. Germline CDR1 reads GTSNPN; CDR2 reads SVGIG (reference sequence). The CDR3 contains 14 residues.

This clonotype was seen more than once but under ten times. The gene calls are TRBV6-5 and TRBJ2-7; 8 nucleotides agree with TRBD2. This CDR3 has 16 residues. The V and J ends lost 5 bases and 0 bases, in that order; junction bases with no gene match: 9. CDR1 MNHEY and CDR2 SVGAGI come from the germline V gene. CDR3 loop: CASSPRGAGASYEQYF. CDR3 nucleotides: TGTGCCAGCAGTCCGAGAGGAGCGGGGGCCTCCTACGAGCAGTACTTC.

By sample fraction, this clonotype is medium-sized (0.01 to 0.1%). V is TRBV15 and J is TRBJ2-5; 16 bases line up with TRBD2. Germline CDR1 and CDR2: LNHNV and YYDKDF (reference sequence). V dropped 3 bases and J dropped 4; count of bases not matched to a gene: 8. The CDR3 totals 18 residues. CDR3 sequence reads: CATSRGGLAGGPGETQYF. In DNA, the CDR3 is TGTGCCACCAGCAGGGGGGGACTAGCGGGAGGGCCGGGAGAGACCCAGTACTTC. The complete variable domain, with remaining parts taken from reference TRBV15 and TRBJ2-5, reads DAMVIQNPRYQVTQFGKPVTLSCSQTLNHNVMYWYQQKSSQAPKLLFHYYDKDFNNEADTPDNFQSRRPNTSFCFLDIRSPGLGDTAMYLCATSRGGLAGGPGETQYFGPGTRLLVL.

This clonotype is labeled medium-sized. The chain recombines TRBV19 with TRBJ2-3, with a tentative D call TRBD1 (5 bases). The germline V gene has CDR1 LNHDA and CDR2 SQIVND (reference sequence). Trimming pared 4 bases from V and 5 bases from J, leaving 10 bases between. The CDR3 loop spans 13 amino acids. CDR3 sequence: CASSKEQEDTQYF. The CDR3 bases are TGTGCCAGTAGTAAAGAACAGGAAGATACGCAGTATTTT.

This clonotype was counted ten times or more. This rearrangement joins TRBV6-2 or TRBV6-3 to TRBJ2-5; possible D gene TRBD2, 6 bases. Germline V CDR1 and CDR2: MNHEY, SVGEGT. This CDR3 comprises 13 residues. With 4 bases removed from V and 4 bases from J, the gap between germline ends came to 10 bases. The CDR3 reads CASSWGDGETQYF. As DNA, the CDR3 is TGTGCCAGCAGTTGGGGGGACGGAGAGACCCAGTACTTC.

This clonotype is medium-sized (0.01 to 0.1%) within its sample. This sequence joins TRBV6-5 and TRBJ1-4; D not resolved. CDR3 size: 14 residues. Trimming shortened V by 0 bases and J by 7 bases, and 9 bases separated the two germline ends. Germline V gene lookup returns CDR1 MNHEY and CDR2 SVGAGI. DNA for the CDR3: TGTGCCAGCAGTTACTCATTTGGGTCTGAAAAACTGTTTTTT. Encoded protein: CASSYSFGSEKLFF.

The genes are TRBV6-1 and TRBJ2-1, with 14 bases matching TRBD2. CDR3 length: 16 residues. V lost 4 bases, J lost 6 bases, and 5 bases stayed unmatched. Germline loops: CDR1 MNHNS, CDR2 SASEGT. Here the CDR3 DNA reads TGTGCCAGCAGTGGGTTGACTAGCGGGAGGGCCAATGAGCAGTTCTTC. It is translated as CASSGLTSGRANEQFF.

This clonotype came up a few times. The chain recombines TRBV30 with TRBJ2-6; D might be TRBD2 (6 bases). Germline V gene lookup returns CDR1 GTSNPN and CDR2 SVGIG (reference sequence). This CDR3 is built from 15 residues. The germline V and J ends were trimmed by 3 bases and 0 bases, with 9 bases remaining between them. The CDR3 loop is CAWRGTVSGANVLTF. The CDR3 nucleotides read TGTGCCTGGAGGGGGACTGTCTCTGGGGCCAACGTCCTGACTTTC.

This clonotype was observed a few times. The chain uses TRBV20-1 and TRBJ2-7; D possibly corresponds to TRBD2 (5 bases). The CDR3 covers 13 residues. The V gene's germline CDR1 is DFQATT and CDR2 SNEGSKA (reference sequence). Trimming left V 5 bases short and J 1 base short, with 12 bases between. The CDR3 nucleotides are TGCAGTGCTTACAAAGCGGATTCCTACGAGCAGTACTTC. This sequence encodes CSAYKADSYEQYF.

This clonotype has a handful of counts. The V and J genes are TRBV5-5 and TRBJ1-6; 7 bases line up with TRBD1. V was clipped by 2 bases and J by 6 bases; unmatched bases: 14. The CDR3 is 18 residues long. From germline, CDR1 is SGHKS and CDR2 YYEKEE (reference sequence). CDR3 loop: CASSFNGQAAGGNSPLHF. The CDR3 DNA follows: TGTGCCAGCAGCTTTAATGGACAGGCCGCCGGGGGTAATTCACCCCTCCACTTT.

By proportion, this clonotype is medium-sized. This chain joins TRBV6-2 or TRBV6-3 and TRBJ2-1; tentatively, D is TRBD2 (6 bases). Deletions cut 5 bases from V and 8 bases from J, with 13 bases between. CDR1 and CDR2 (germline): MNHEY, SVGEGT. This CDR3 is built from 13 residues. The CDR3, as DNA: TGTGCCAGCAGTACAGGCCCGGGGGATGAGCAGTTCTTC. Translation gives CASSTGPGDEQFF.

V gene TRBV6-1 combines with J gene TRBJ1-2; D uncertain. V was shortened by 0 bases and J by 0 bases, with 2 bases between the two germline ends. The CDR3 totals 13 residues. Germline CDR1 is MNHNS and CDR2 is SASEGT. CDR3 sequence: CASSEAANYGYTF. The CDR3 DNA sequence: TGTGCCAGCAGTGAAGCAGCTAACTATGGCTACACCTTC.

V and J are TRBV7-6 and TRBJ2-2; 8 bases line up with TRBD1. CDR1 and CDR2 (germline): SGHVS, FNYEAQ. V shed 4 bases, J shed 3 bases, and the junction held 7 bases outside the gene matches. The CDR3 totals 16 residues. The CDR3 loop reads CASSYLQGEYTGELFF. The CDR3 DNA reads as TGTGCCAGCAGCTATTTACAGGGGGAGTACACCGGGGAGCTGTTTTTT. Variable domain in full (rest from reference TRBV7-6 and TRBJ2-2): GAGVSQSPRYKVTKRGQDVALRCDPISGHVSLYWYRQALGQGPEFLTYFNYEAQQDKSGLPNDRFSAERPEGSISTLTIQRTEQRDSAMYRCASSYLQGEYTGELFFGEGSRLTVL.

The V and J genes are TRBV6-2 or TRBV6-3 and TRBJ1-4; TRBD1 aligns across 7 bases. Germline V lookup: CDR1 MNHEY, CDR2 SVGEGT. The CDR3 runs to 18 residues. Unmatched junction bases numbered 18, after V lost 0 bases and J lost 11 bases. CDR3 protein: CASSYSTVRGGPPEKLFF. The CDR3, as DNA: TGTGCCAGCAGTTACTCGACGGTGCGAGGGGGCCCCCCGGAGAAACTGTTTTTT.

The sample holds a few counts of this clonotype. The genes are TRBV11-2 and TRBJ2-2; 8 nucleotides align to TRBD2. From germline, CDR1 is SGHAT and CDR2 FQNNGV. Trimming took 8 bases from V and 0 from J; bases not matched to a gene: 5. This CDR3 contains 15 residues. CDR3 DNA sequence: TGTGCCAGCCGCCGGGAGGGCCCGAACACCGGGGAGCTGTTTTTT. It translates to CASRREGPNTGELFF.

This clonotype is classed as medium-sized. CDR3 DNA sequence: TGCAGCGTCCCCCCGGGGTGGGACTACGAGCAGTACTTC. This encodes CSVPPGWDYEQYF. The chain couples TRBV29-1 to TRBJ2-7, with D possibly being TRBD2 (5 bases). V was pared by 6 bases and J by 3 bases, with 15 bases between. This CDR3 has 13 amino acids. Germline V gene lookup returns CDR1 SQVTM and CDR2 ANQGSEA.

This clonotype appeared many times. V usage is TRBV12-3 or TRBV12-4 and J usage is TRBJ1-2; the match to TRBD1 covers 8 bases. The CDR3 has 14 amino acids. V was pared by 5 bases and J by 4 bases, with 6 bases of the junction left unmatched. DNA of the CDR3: TGTGCCAGCAGTAGGACAGGGCGGGCCTATGGCTACACCTTC. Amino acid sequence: CASSRTGRAYGYTF.

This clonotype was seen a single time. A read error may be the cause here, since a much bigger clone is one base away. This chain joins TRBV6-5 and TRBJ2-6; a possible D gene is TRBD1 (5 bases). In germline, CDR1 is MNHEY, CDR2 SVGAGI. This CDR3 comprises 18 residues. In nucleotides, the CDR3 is TGTGCCAGCAGTTACTGGGGCAGGCCCTACTCTGTGGCCAACGTCCTGACTTTC. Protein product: CASSYWGRPYSVANVLTF.

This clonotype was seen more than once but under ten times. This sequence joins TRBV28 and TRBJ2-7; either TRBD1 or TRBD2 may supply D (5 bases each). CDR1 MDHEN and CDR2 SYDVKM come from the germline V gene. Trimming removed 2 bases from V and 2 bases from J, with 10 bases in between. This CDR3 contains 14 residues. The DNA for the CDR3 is TGTGCCAGCAGTTTAGGAAGGGACCCCTACGAGCAGTACTTC. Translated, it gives CASSLGRDPYEQYF.